The rows below give T cell receptor beta chains drawn from one sample of a study of CD8 T cells in ankylosing spondylitis. One entry per CDR3 protein results from TCRdb running MiXCR on the 5' RACE reads. The profile shows roughly 230,000 distinct CDR3 sequences, roughly 8.2% of them singletons. Sequenced material: blood, either unsorted or a sorted T cell fraction (not recorded which). The source is a female donor with ankylosing spondylitis or in good health (not recorded which). Both conserved end residues are part of each CDR3. The D gene is left open where the match is weak. Rows give clone size only sometimes, using once, few, many, or a class for an expanded clone.

TRBJ2-7,TRBV6-2/TRBV6-3,NA,many,CASSYSGEQYF,TGTGCCAGCAGTTACTCAGGCGAGCAGTACTTC
TRBJ2-4,TRBV30,TRBD2,many,CAWSNWASGRYNIQYF,TGTGCCTGGAGTAATTGGGCTAGCGGGAGATATAACATTCAGTACTTC
TRBJ1-2,TRBV6-1,TRBD1,many,CASSEDRVGYTF,TGTGCCAGCAGTGAGGACAGGGTTGGCTACACCTTC
TRBJ1-1,TRBV5-1,TRBD1,many,CASSWTGDTEAFF,TGCGCCAGCAGTTGGACAGGCGACACTGAAGCTTTCTTT
TRBJ2-1,TRBV20-1,TRBD2,NA,CSARWLAGRDVNEQFF,TGCAGTGCTAGATGGCTAGCGGGACGAGACGTCAATGAGCAGTTCTTC
TRBJ2-5,TRBV30,TRBD2,many,CALIAGVGETQYF,TGTGCCTTAATAGCGGGAGTTGGAGAGACCCAGTACTTC
TRBJ2-7,TRBV7-8,NA,few,CASSSDRYSYEQYF,TGTGCCAGCAGCTCGGACAGATACTCCTACGAGCAGTACTTC
TRBJ2-1,TRBV7-2,NA,many,CASSLVGTNYNEQFF,TGTGCCAGCAGCTTAGTAGGGACGAACTACAATGAGCAGTTCTTC
TRBJ1-3,TRBV29-1,NA,many,CSVETVSGNTIYF,TGCAGCGTTGAAACAGTCTCTGGAAACACCATATATTTT
TRBJ2-1,TRBV7-9,TRBD2,many,CASSLNKRGLNEQFF,TGTGCCAGCAGCTTAAACAAGCGGGGGCTCAATGAGCAGTTCTTC
TRBJ2-3,TRBV5-1,TRBD2,many,CASSLVGNSGADTQYF,TGCGCCAGCAGCTTGGTGGGAAACAGCGGGGCAGATACGCAGTATTTT
TRBJ1-3,TRBV7-9,NA,NA,CASSPRGAGNTIYF,TGTGCCAGCAGCCCCAGGGGAGCAGGAAACACCATATATTTT
TRBJ1-1,TRBV12-3/TRBV12-4,TRBD1,NA,CASGPRAGTGRAEALF,TGTGCCAGCGGTCCACGAGCCGGGACAGGGAGGGCTGAAGCTCTCTTT
TRBJ2-2,TRBV11-2,TRBD1,NA,CASSTQPELTGWHGELFF,TGTGCCAGCAGCACACAACCTGAATTGACAGGGTGGCACGGGGAGCTGTTTTTT
TRBJ1-2,TRBV5-4,NA,once,CASSLGADYTF,TGTGCCAGCAGCTTAGGTGCCGACTACACCTTC
TRBJ2-2,TRBV9,NA,NA,CASSVWAGELFF,TGTGCCAGCAGCGTATGGGCCGGGGAGCTGTTTTTT
TRBJ2-3,TRBV20-1,NA,many,CSASSFRADTQYF,TGCAGTGCTAGTAGTTTCAGGGCAGATACGCAGTATTTT
TRBJ2-3,TRBV7-3,NA,few,CASSAFHSTDTQYF,TGTGCCAGCAGCGCTTTCCACAGCACAGATACGCAGTATTTT
TRBJ2-6,TRBV5-5,TRBD2,many,CASSPGTTGANVLTF,TGTGCCAGCAGCCCAGGGACTACTGGGGCCAACGTCCTGACTTTC
TRBJ2-2,TRBV7-3,NA,many,CASRSPPGELFF,TGTGCCAGCAGATCCCCCCCCGGGGAGCTGTTTTTT
TRBJ2-1,TRBV12-3/TRBV12-4,NA,many,CASRVGSGWVHEQFF,TGTGCCAGCAGGGTAGGGAGCGGGTGGGTGCATGAGCAGTTCTTC
TRBJ2-2,TRBV6-5,TRBD2,few,CASSYSTWGGAGGELFF,TGTGCCAGCAGTTACTCGACCTGGGGAGGGGCTGGGGGGGAGCTGTTTTTT
TRBJ2-1,TRBV7-2,NA,NA,CASSLWSAKGYNEQFF,TGTGCCAGCAGCTTATGGTCCGCGAAGGGGTACAATGAGCAGTTCTTC
TRBJ2-2,TRBV3-1,NA,NA,CASSRHGRVTGELFF,TGTGCCAGCAGCCGGCACGGGAGAGTCACCGGGGAGCTGTTTTTT
TRBJ2-1,TRBV20-1,NA,many,CSAYREPREQFF,TGCAGTGCTTACAGGGAGCCTAGGGAGCAGTTCTTC
TRBJ2-1,TRBV6-4,NA,many,CASSPGEGASQVKGSYNEQFF,TGTGCCAGCAGCCCCGGAGAGGGTGCATCCCAAGTTAAGGGCTCCTACAATGAGCAGTTCTTC
TRBJ2-1,TRBV20-1,NA,many,CSARDHYRALREQFF,TGCAGTGCTAGAGATCACTACAGGGCACTCCGGGAGCAGTTCTTC
TRBJ2-3,TRBV7-2,NA,NA,CASSLDNSVGTQYF,TGTGCCAGCAGCTTAGATAATAGCGTGGGTACGCAGTATTTT
TRBJ2-6,TRBV7-3,NA,many,CASSSTSGRTGANVLTF,TGTGCCAGCAGCTCAACCTCGGGCAGGACTGGGGCCAACGTCCTGACTTTC